The present entry profiles one T cell receptor beta chain with its context. Its matching antigen is unknown. This record comes from a study of cytomegalovirus exposure and HLA in healthy donors. About the research overall: The Caucasian-associated ancestry cluster held less than 85% of 398 genotyped donors. Findings and limits, study-wide: It was in a later analysis that TCR association rates were seen to vary by HLA locus, highest for DRB1 and lowest for HLA-C. TCR beta V- and J-gene trimming was later associated with a missense DCLRE1C variant. As was reported, the classifier diagnosed cytomegalovirus status with high specificity and sensitivity.

The CDR3 runs 14 residues. After removal of 0 bases from V and 4 bases from J, the junction contained 1 base not matched to a gene. CDR1 and CDR2 (germline): SGHKS, YYEKEE (reference sequence). With 60 Vbeta and 13 Jbeta primers, the PCR was carried out. This table comes from immunoSEQ multiplex PCR, and its TCRdb copy is limited to in-frame clones, with some not included. This repertoire shows about 200,000 clones, 70% to 85% found once; its top ten account for approximately 0.092%. The receptor comes from a boy aged 2 to 9 in good health and CMV-seronegative. The sequencing sample was made of PBMCs. The V gene is TRBV5-5, the J gene TRBJ2-1, with 7 bases that match TRBD1. CDR3 protein: CASSLGQGYNEQFF. In DNA form, the CDR3 reads TGTGCCAGCAGCTTGGGACAGGGATACAATGAGCAGTTCTTC.